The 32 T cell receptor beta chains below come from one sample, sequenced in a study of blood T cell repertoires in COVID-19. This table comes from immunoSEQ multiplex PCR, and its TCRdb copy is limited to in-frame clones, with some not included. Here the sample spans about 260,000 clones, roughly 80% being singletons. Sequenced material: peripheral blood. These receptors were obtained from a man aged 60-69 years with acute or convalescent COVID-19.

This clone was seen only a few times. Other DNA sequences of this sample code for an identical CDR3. CDR3 amino acids: CASSLQDSGNTIYF. The CDR3 coding sequence is TGCGCCAGCAGTTTGCAGGACTCTGGAAACACCATATATTTT. The chain uses TRBV5-1 and TRBJ1-3; D is undetermined. V dropped 5 bases and J dropped 0 bases, with 9 bases sitting between them. The CDR3 loop spans 14 amino acids. Germline CDR1 is SGHRS and CDR2 is YFSETQ. The whole variable domain, remainder taken from reference TRBV5-1 and TRBJ1-3, is KAGVTQTPRYLIKTRGQQVTLSCSPISGHRSVSWYQQTPGQGLQFLFEYFSETQRNKGNFPGRFSGRQFSNSRSEMNVSTLELGDSALYLCASSLQDSGNTIYFGEGSWLTVV.

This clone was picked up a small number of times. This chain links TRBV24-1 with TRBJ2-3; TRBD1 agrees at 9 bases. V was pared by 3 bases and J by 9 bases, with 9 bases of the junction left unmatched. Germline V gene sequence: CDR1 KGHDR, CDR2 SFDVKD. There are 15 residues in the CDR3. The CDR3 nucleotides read TGTGCCACCAGTGATCTGGGACAGGGTGGGCACACGCAGTATTTT. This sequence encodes CATSDLGQGGHTQYF.

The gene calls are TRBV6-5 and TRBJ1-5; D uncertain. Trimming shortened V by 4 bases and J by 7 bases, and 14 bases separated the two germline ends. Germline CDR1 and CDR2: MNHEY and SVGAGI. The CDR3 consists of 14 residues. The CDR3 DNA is TGTGCCAGCAGTTCCCAGGTGGAGGGACAGCCCCAGCATTTT. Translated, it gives CASSSQVEGQPQHF.

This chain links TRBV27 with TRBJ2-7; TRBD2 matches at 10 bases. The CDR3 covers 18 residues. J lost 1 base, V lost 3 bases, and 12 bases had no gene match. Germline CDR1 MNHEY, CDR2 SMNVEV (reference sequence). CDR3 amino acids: CASSFLLGTSADSYEQYF. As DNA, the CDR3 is TGTGCCAGCAGTTTCCTCCTAGGGACTAGCGCTGATTCCTACGAGCAGTACTTC.

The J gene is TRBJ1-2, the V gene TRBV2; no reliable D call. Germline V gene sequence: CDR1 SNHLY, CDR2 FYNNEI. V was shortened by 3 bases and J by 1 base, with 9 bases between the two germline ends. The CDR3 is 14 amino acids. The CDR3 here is CASSDMGSNYGYTF. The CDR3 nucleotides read TGTGCCAGCAGTGATATGGGGAGTAACTATGGCTACACCTTC.

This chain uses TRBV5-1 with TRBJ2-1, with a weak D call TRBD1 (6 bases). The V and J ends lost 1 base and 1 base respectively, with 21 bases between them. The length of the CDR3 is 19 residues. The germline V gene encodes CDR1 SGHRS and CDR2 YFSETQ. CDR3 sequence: CASSLHPSGTPISYNEQFF. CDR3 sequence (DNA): TGCGCCAGCAGCTTGCACCCCTCCGGGACACCGATATCCTACAATGAGCAGTTCTTC.

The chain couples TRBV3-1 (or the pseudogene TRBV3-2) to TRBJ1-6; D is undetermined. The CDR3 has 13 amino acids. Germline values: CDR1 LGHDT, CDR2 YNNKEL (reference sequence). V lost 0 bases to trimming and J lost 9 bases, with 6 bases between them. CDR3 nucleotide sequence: TGTGCCAGCAGCCAAGATCACAGTTCACCCCTCCACTTT. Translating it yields CASSQDHSSPLHF.

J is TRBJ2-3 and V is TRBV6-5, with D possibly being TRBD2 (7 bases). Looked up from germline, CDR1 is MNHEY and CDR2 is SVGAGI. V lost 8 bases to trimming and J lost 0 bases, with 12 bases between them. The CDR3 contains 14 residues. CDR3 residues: CASAGASSTDTQYF. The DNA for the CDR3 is TGTGCCAGCGCGGGGGCCTCTAGCACAGATACGCAGTATTTT.

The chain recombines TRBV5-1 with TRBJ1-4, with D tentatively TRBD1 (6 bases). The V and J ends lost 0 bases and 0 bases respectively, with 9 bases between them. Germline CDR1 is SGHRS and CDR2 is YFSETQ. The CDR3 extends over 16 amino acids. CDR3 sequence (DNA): TGCGCCAGCAGCTTGGGTCCAGGGGCAACTAATGAAAAACTGTTTTTT. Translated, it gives CASSLGPGATNEKLFF.

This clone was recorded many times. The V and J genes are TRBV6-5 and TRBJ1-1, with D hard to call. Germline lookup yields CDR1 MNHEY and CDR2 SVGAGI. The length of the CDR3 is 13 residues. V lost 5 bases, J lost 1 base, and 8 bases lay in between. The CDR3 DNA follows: TGTGCCAGCAGTCCGGGGAGGAACACTGAAGCTTTCTTT. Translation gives CASSPGRNTEAFF.

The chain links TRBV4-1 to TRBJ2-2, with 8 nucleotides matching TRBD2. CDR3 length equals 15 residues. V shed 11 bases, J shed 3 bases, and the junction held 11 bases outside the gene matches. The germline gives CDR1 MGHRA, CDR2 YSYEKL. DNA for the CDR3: TGCGCCGGGGGTAGCGGGAAGGTGGACACCGGGGAGCTGTTTTTT. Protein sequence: CAGGSGKVDTGELFF.

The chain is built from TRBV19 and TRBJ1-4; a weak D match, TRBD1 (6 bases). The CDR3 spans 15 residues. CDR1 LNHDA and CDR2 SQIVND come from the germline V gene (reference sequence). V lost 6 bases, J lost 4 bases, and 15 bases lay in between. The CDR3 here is CASRVQGHYNEKLFF. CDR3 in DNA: TGTGCCAGTAGAGTGCAGGGGCACTATAATGAAAAACTGTTTTTT. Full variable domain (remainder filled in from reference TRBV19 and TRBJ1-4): DGGITQSPKYLFRKEGQNVTLSCEQNLNHDAMYWYRQDPGQGLRLIYYSQIVNDFQKGDIAEGYSVSREKKESFPLTVTSAQKNPTAFYLCASRVQGHYNEKLFFGSGTQLSVL.

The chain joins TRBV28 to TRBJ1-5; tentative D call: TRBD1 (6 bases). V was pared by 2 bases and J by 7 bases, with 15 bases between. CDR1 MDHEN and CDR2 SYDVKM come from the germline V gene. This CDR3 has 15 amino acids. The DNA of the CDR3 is TGTGCCAGCAGTTTACAAGGGGGAGGGAGGCAGCCCCAGCATTTT. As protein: CASSLQGGGRQPQHF.

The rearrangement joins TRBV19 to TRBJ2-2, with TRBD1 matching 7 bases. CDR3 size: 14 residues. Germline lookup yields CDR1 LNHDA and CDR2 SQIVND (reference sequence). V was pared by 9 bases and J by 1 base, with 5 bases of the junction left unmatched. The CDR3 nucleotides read TGTGCCAGCAGGGGACAGCGGAACACCGGGGAGCTGTTTTTT. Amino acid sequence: CASRGQRNTGELFF.

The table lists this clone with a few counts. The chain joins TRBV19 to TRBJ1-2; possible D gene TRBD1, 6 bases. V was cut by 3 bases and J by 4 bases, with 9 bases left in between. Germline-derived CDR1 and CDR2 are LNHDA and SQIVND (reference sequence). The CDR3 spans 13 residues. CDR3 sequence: CASSIPGVYGYTF. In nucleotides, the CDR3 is TGTGCCAGTAGTATCCCAGGGGTCTATGGCTACACCTTC.

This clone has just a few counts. The CDR3 DNA reads TGTGCCAGCAGCCCTCTAGGACTAGCGGGAGGCGGAGACGGTGAGCAGTTCTTC. Encoded protein: CASSPLGLAGGGDGEQFF. This chain connects TRBV5-4 to TRBJ2-1; 14 positions match TRBD2. From germline, CDR1 is SGHNT and CDR2 YYREEE (reference sequence). This CDR3 spans 18 amino acids. Losses at the gene ends were 4 bases for V and 9 bases for J; bases not matched to a gene: 15.

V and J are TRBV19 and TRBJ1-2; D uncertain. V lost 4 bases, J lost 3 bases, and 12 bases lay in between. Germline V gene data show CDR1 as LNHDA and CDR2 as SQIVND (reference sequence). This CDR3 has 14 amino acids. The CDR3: CASSKAEDYYGYTF. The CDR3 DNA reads TGTGCCAGTAGTAAGGCGGAAGATTACTATGGCTACACCTTC.

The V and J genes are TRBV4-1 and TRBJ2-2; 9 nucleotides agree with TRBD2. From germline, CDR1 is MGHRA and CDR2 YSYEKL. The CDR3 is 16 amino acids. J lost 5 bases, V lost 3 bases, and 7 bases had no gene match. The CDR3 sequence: CASSHLLAGRTGELFF. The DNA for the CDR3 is TGCGCCAGCAGCCACCTCCTAGCGGGGCGGACCGGGGAGCTGTTTTTT.

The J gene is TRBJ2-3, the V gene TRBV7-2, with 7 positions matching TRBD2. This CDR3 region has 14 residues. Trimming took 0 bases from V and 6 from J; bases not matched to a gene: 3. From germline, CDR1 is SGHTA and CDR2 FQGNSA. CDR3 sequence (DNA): TGTGCCAGCAGCTTAGCGGTGGGGGGGGATACGCAGTATTTT. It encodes CASSLAVGGDTQYF.

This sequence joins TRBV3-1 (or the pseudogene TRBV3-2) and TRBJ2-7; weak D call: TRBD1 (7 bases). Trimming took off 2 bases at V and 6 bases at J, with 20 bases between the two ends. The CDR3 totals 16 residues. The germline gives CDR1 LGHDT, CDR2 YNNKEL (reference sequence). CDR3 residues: CASSQSAINRGGEQYF. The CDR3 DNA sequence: TGTGCCAGCAGCCAATCGGCCATTAACAGGGGAGGCGAGCAGTACTTC.

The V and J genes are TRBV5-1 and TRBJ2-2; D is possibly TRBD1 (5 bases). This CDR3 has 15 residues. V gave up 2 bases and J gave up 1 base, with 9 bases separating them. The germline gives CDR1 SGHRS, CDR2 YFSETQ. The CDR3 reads CASSLRQGNTGELFF. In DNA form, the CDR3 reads TGCGCCAGCAGCTTAAGGCAGGGGAACACCGGGGAGCTGTTTTTT.

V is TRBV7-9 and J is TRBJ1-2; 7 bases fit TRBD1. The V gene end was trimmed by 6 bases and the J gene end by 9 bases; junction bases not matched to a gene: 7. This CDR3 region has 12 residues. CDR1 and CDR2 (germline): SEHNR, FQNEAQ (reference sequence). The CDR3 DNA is TGTGCCAGCAGGTCAACAGGGGTTAGCTACACCTTC. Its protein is CASRSTGVSYTF.

The DNA for the CDR3 is TGTGCCAGCACCCGGGGACTAGCATATGGGGCCAACGTCCTGACTTTC. Residues: CASTRGLAYGANVLTF. The chain joins TRBV6-6 to TRBJ2-6; TRBD2 matches at 9 bases. Trimming took 7 bases from V and 3 from J; bases not matched to a gene: 7. The CDR3 is made up of 16 amino acids. Germline loops: CDR1 MNHNY, CDR2 SVGAGI (reference sequence).

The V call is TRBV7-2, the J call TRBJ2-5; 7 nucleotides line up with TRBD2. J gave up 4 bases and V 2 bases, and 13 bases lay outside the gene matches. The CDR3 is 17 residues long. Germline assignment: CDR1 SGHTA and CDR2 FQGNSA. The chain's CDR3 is CASSLTLWGGRGETQYF. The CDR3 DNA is TGTGCCAGCAGCTTAACCCTCTGGGGGGGTAGGGGAGAGACCCAGTACTTC.

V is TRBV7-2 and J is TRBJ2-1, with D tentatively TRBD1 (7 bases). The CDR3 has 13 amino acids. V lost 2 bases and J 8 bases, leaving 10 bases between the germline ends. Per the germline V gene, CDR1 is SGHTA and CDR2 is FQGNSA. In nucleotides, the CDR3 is TGTGCCAGCAGCTTAACAGGGGAGGATGAGCAGTTCTTC. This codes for CASSLTGEDEQFF.

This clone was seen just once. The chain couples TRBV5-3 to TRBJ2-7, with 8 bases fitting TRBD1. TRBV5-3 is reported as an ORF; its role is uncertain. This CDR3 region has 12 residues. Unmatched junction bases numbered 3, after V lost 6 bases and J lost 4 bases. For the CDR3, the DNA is TGTGCCAGAAAACAGGGGGAATACGAGCAGTACTTC. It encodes CARKQGEYEQYF.

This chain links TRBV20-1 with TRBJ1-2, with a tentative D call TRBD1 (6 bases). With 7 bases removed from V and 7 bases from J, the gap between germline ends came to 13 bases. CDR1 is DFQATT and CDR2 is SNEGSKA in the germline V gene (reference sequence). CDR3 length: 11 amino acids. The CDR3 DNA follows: TGCAGTGAAACACAGGGTTTTGGCTACACCTTC. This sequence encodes CSETQGFGYTF.

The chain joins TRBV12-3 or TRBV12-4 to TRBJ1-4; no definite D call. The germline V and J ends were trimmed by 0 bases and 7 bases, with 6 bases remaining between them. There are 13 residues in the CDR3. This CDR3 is CASSLAEAEKLFF. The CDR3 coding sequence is TGTGCCAGCAGTTTAGCGGAGGCTGAAAAACTGTTTTTT.

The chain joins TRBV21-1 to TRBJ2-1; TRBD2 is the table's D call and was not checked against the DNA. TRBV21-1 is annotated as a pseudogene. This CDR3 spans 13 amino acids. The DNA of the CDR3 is TGTGCCAGCAGCAAATTGGGGACTAGCGGGCAGTTCTTC. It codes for CASSKLGTSGQFF.

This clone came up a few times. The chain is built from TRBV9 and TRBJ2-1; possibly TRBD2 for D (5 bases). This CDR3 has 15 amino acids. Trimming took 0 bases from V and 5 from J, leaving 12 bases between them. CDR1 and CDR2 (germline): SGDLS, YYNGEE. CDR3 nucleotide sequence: TGTGCCAGCAGCGTAGGGGGAGTTAGGGACAATGAGCAGTTCTTC. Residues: CASSVGGVRDNEQFF.

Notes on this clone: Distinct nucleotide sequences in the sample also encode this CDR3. The CDR3 DNA follows: TGCGCCAGCAGCTTGGAGGGGGCCGCTGAAGCTTTCTTT. It translates to CASSLEGAAEAFF. The chain links TRBV5-1 to TRBJ1-1; 7 bases fit TRBD1. CDR3 length: 13 residues. With 0 bases clipped from V and 6 bases from J, the junction kept 2 bases outside the gene matches. Per germline, CDR1 SGHRS and CDR2 YFSETQ.

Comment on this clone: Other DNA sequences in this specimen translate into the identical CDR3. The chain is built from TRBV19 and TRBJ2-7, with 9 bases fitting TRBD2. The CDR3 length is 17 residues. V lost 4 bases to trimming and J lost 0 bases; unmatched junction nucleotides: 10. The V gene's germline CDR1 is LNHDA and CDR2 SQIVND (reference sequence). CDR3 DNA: TGTGCCAGTAGTACCAGACTAGCGGAGCTAAGCTCCTACGAGCAGTACTTC. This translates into CASSTRLAELSSYEQYF. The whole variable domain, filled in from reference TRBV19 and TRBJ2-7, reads DGGITQSPKYLFRKEGQNVTLSCEQNLNHDAMYWYRQDPGQGLRLIYYSQIVNDFQKGDIAEGYSVSREKKESFPLTVTSAQKNPTAFYLCASSTRLAELSSYEQYFGPGTRLTVT.